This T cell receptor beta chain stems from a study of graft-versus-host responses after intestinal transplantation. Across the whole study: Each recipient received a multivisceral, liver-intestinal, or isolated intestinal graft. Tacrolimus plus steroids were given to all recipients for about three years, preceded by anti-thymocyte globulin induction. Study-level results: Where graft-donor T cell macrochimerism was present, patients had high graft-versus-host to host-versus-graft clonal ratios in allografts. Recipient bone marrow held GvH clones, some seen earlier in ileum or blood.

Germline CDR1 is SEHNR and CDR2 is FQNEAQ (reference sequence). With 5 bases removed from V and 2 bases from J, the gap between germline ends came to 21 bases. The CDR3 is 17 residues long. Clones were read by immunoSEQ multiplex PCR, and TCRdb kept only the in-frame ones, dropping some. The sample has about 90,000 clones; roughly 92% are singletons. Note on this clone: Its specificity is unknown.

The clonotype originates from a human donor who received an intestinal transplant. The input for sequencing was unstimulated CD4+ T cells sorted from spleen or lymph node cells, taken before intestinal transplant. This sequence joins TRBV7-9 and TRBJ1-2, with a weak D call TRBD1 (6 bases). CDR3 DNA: TGTGCCAGCAGCACAGACAGGCGCTCTCCTTCCAACTATGGCTACACCTTC. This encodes CASSTDRRSPSNYGYTF.